This T cell receptor beta chain originates from a study of T cells in Graves' hyperthyroidism and ophthalmopathy. A patient was excluded if there was uncontrolled infection, other autoimmune disease, pregnancy or lactation. Diagnoses were established using clinical symptoms, serum thyroxine and TRAb, thyroid ultrasound and orbital computed tomography. This clonotype was counted at least ten times. The antigen is unknown. It was RNA transcripts that yielded the amplified TCR beta CDR3 regions. First-round RT-PCR with HTBI primers amplified the TCR CDR3 region. TCRdb used MiXCR to reprocess the multiplex PCR reads, holding one entry per CDR3 protein. The repertoire holds fewer than 500,000 distinct CDR3 sequences, about 13% seen once, with under 25% in the top ten. Study results and limitations: It was a median 6.5 months before onset that the model predicted ophthalmopathy.

Sequenced input: blood. The clonotype originates from a young man with Graves' hyperthyroidism that later progressed to Graves' ophthalmopathy.

CDR3 sequence (DNA): TGTGCCAGCAGCTTAGCCCTCTTAATAGTAGGCACTGAAGCTTTCTTT. Its protein product is CASSLALLIVGTEAFF. The V and J genes are TRBV7-9 and TRBJ1-1, with D uncertain. V gave up 0 bases and J gave up 4 bases, with 15 bases separating them. CDR1 and CDR2 from the germline V gene are SEHNR and FQNEAQ (reference sequence). The CDR3 has 16 residues.